The rows below give T cell receptor beta chains drawn from one sample of a study of cytomegalovirus exposure and HLA in healthy donors. Measured with immunoSEQ multiplex PCR; TCRdb has only the in-frame clones, and not every one. Of fewer than 200,000 clones in the sample, about 80% were seen once. The sequenced material came from PBMCs. These receptors all stem from a woman in her 30s in good health and CMV-seronegative. CDR3s include the opening cysteine and the closing phenylalanine or tryptophan. The D gene is left open where the match is weak. Clone size is given for some rows only: seen once, a few or many times, or a class if the clone is expanded.

TRBV5-1,TRBJ2-5,NA,NA,TGCGCCAGCAGCTTGGGATTAAGGCGGGAAGAGACCCAGTACTTC,CASSLGLRREETQYF
TRBV7-8,TRBJ1-2,NA,few,TGTGCCAGCAGCTTAGGGACATCTAACTATGGCTACACCTTC,CASSLGTSNYGYTF
TRBV29-1,TRBJ2-1,TRBD2,once,TGCAGCGTTGAGATATCTCCGGGACTAGAAACGTACAATGAGCAGTTCTTC,CSVEISPGLETYNEQFF
TRBV28,TRBJ2-5,TRBD2,NA,TGTGCCAGCAGTTTAACTAGCGACAGCGAGACCCAGTACTTC,CASSLTSDSETQYF
TRBV5-1,TRBJ2-3,TRBD2,NA,TGCGCCAGCAGCCACCGGACTAGCGGGAGAACAGATACGCAGTATTTT,CASSHRTSGRTDTQYF
TRBV7-9,TRBJ2-7,TRBD2,NA,TGTGCCGCGGGGGAGTCTGGGGCCTACGAGCAGTACTTC,CAAGESGAYEQYF
TRBV27,TRBJ2-3,NA,once,TGTGCCAGCAGTTTAAACGGGGGAACAGATACGCAGTATTTT,CASSLNGGTDTQYF
TRBV28,TRBJ1-1,NA,NA,TGTGCCAGCAGTTTTTATACAAGGGGTCCAAACACTGAAGCTTTCTTT,CASSFYTRGPNTEAFF
TRBV7-6,TRBJ1-6,NA,NA,TGTGCCAGCAGCTTAGAGGGGGTTGGCTCACCCCTCCACTTT,CASSLEGVGSPLHF
TRBV28,TRBJ1-6,TRBD1,NA,TGTGCCAGCAGTTCCCCAGGGGGCCCCCGAGATTCACCCCTCCACTTT,CASSSPGGPRDSPLHF
TRBV5-1,TRBJ2-5,TRBD1,NA,TGCGCCAGCAGCTTGGGCCCGCGAGGGGGCGAAGAGACCCAGTACTTC,CASSLGPRGGEETQYF
TRBV28,TRBJ2-3,TRBD2,NA,TGTGCCAGCAGTTACACAGCGGGGTCAGATACGCAGTATTTT,CASSYTAGSDTQYF
TRBV11-2,TRBJ2-5,TRBD1,NA,TGTGCCAGCAGCCGGGACAGGGGAGGGGAGACCCAGTACTTC,CASSRDRGGETQYF
TRBV5-1,TRBJ2-7,NA,NA,TGCGCCAGCAGCTTGGAATTCCAGGGTGGGGCCGAGCAGTACTTC,CASSLEFQGGAEQYF
TRBV28,TRBJ2-3,NA,NA,TGTGCCAGCAGCCCCGGCTCGGGGAGCAGTGGGGATACGCAGTATTTT,CASSPGSGSSGDTQYF
TRBV6-1,TRBJ1-5,NA,NA,TGTGCCAGCAGTGAACGGGGGGCACCCAATCAGCCCCAGCATTTT,CASSERGAPNQPQHF
TRBV9,TRBJ2-1,NA,NA,TGTGCCAGCAGCGTAGATCTCAGGGGTGGACACAATGAGCAGTTCTTC,CASSVDLRGGHNEQFF
TRBV7-9,TRBJ2-3,TRBD1,NA,TGTGCCAGCAGCAGAGGACAGGGGAGGTCAGATACGCAGTATTTT,CASSRGQGRSDTQYF
TRBV5-6,TRBJ2-2,NA,NA,TGTGCCAGCAGCTTGGGGGTGACAAGCACCGGGGAGCTGTTTTTT,CASSLGVTSTGELFF
TRBV5-1,TRBJ1-6,TRBD1,NA,TGCGCCAGCAGCTGGGCTTCCGGGACAGGTGATAATTCACCCCTCCACTTT,CASSWASGTGDNSPLHF
TRBV7-9,TRBJ1-1,NA,NA,TGTGCCAGCAGCCCATCGGGACAAAACACTGAAGCTTTCTTT,CASSPSGQNTEAFF
TRBV28,TRBJ1-2,NA,NA,TGTGCCAGCAGTTCTAACGGGGGGCAGGGGAACTATGGCTACACCTTC,CASSSNGGQGNYGYTF
TRBV5-5,TRBJ2-7,TRBD1,NA,TGTGCCAGCAGGCGATCCGGGACAGGGTCCTACGAGCAGTACTTC,CASRRSGTGSYEQYF
TRBV2,TRBJ2-7,NA,few,TGTGCCAGCAGTTTTTCACAGGCGATCTCCTACGAGCAGTACTTC,CASSFSQAISYEQYF
TRBV30,TRBJ2-7,TRBD2,NA,TGTGCCTGGAGAGCTAGCGGGAGCTCCTACGAGCAGTACTTC,CAWRASGSSYEQYF
TRBV7-9,TRBJ1-2,NA,NA,TGTGCCAGCAGCTTAGTTCAGGGGACGAACGGCTACACCTTC,CASSLVQGTNGYTF
TRBV2,TRBJ2-3,NA,NA,TGTGCCAGCAGTGCAACGGGGGTCGGCACAGATACGCAGTATTTT,CASSATGVGTDTQYF
TRBV6-1,TRBJ1-4,NA,NA,TGTGCCAGCAGTGTTCTTTCCGGGGTTTCTAATGAAAAACTGTTTTTT,CASSVLSGVSNEKLFF
TRBV29-1,TRBJ2-7,TRBD1,NA,TGCAGCGTCAGACAGGGCTCCTACGAGCAGTACTTC,CSVRQGSYEQYF
TRBV5-6,TRBJ2-1,TRBD1,NA,TGTGCCAGCAGCTTTAACAGGGGGTTGGGAACTACTGACAATGAGCAGTTCTTC,CASSFNRGLGTTDNEQFF